Following are 10 T cell receptor beta chains from one sample sequenced in a study of blood T cell repertoires in COVID-19. Some clones are missing from TCRdb's copy, which holds only in-frame ones; the method was immunoSEQ multiplex PCR. The data contain roughly 400,000 clones, roughly 86% of them singletons. Sequences were obtained from PBMCs or T cells enriched from blood (not recorded which). These receptors originate from a woman in her twenties or thirties who had recovered from COVID-19.

This chain uses TRBV7-9 with TRBJ2-7, with D tentatively TRBD1 (5 bases). Between the trimmed V and J ends, which lost 4 bases and 4 bases, there was a span of 11 bases. This CDR3 region has 13 residues. The germline V gene encodes CDR1 SEHNR and CDR2 FQNEAQ (reference sequence). The CDR3 protein is CASSSRQIYEQYF. The CDR3 nucleotides read TGTGCCAGCAGCTCTCGACAGATTTACGAGCAGTACTTC.

The chain has TRBV19 and TRBJ1-5; 9 bases align to TRBD1. The CDR3 spans 15 residues. Germline values: CDR1 LNHDA, CDR2 SQIVND (reference sequence). V gave up 9 bases and J gave up 5 bases; unmatched junction bases: 11. The CDR3 DNA is TGTGCCAGCACCGGGACAGGGATTTTCCATCAGCCCCAGCATTTT. It translates to CASTGTGIFHQPQHF.

This clone has only one observation. This rearrangement joins TRBV12-3 or TRBV12-4 to TRBJ2-7, with D perhaps matching TRBD1 (5 bases). The CDR3 length is 13 residues. Deletions cut 3 bases from V and 2 bases from J, with 8 bases between. The CDR3 sequence: CASSFSGPYEQYF. The CDR3 coding sequence is TGTGCCAGCAGTTTCTCAGGGCCCTACGAGCAGTACTTC.

This clone was recorded once. The chain carries TRBV6-1 and TRBJ2-7; 12 bases fit TRBD2. The CDR3 covers 14 residues. Germline assignment: CDR1 MNHNS and CDR2 SASEGT. Trimming cost V 3 bases and J 4 bases; bases outside gene matches: 1. The CDR3 is CASSETSGSYEQYF. In nucleotides, the CDR3 is TGTGCCAGCAGTGAGACTAGCGGGAGTTACGAGCAGTACTTC.

This clone came up a few times. The V call is TRBV6-5, the J call TRBJ1-5; weak D call: TRBD1 (6 bases). Germline V gene sequence: CDR1 MNHEY, CDR2 SVGAGI. Trimming removed 0 bases at V and 10 bases at J, with 16 bases between. The CDR3 runs to 15 residues. This chain's CDR3 is CASSYSGLGALPQHF. In nucleotides, the CDR3 is TGTGCCAGCAGTTACTCGGGTTTGGGGGCGCTTCCCCAGCATTTT.

V is TRBV18 and J is TRBJ1-6; 10 bases are a match to TRBD1. The germline V gene has CDR1 KGHSH and CDR2 LQKENI. With V trimmed by 4 bases and J by 10 bases, 7 bases remained unmatched. The CDR3 totals 15 residues. CDR3 nucleotide sequence: TGTGCCAGCTCACTGTGGGACAGGGGTATGTCACCCCTCCACTTT. Translation gives CASSLWDRGMSPLHF. The complete variable domain, with remaining parts taken from reference TRBV18 and TRBJ1-6, reads NAGVMQNPRHLVRRRGQEARLRCSPMKGHSHVYWYRQLPEEGLKFMVYLQKENIIDESGMPKERFSAEFPKEGPSILRIQQVVRGDSAAYFCASSLWDRGMSPLHFGNGTRLTVT.

V gene TRBV18 combines with J gene TRBJ2-3; D is undetermined. The length of the CDR3 is 14 residues. Trimming cost V 2 bases and J 2 bases, with 8 bases left between them. Germline assignment: CDR1 KGHSH and CDR2 LQKENI. In DNA form, the CDR3 reads TGTGCCAGCTCACCATCCACTTTCACAGATACGCAGTATTTT. Its translation: CASSPSTFTDTQYF.

The V call is TRBV6-5, the J call TRBJ2-7, with D possibly TRBD2 on 6 matching bases. This CDR3 contains 15 residues. In germline, CDR1 is MNHEY, CDR2 SVGAGI. V was cut by 7 bases and J by 3 bases, with 19 bases left in between. Here the CDR3 DNA reads TGTGCCAGCACTCCCGCCGGGGGAGGAGGCTACGAGCAGTACTTC. Translation gives CASTPAGGGGYEQYF.

V usage is TRBV27 and J usage is TRBJ2-7, with TRBD2 matching over 8 bases. Germline V gene sequence: CDR1 MNHEY, CDR2 SMNVEV (reference sequence). This CDR3 has 14 residues. Trimming removed 4 bases from V and 6 bases from J; junction bases left unmatched: 8. The DNA of the CDR3 is TGTGCCAGCAGTTCGCCGGGACTAGTTCCCGAGCAGTACTTC. This encodes CASSSPGLVPEQYF.

The chain's CDR3 is CASSLDGGGNQPQHF. CDR3 in DNA: TGTGCCAGCAGCTTAGATGGGGGGGGCAATCAGCCCCAGCATTTT. This sequence joins TRBV7-9 and TRBJ1-5, with a possible D match to TRBD1 (5 bases). V shed 1 base and J shed 2 bases, with 9 bases lying between them. Germline-derived CDR1 and CDR2 are SEHNR and FQNEAQ (reference sequence). CDR3 length equals 15 residues.